This T cell receptor (beta chain) originates from a study of T cells after yellow fever vaccination. General observations from the study: Clones that expanded after primary vaccination mostly reappeared after the booster (roughly 95% CD4, 88% CD8). It was a weaker secondary response, yet one that peaked faster, at day 5 versus 15.

MiXCR, run by TCRdb on the 5' RACE reads, gives a single entry per CDR3 protein. The sample holds hundreds of thousands of distinct CDR3 sequences, 9% to 15% seen once. This clonotype appeared a few times. Its target is not known. Per germline, CDR1 LGHDT and CDR2 YNNKEL (reference sequence). The CDR3 contains 14 residues. V lost 6 bases to trimming and J lost 7 bases; unmatched junction nucleotides: 9. The specimen comprised PBMCs, sampled on the day of the yellow fever booster vaccination. The sequence came from a man aged 25 to 45 who received the YFV17D yellow fever vaccine. The chain joins TRBV3-1 to TRBJ2-7, with 10 bases fitting TRBD2. The CDR3 DNA follows: TGTGCCAGCAGTACAAGCGGGAGGGCCTGGGAGCAGTACTTC. Translation gives CASSTSGRAWEQYF.